Listed here are 4 T cell receptor beta chains from one sample, sequenced in a study of response to subunit inactivated influenza vaccine. TCRdb re-derived calls from the RT-PCR reads in MiXCR, one entry per CDR3 protein. The repertoire includes 550,000 to 650,000 distinct CDR3 sequences, about 10% of them detected once, and 10% sits in the top ten. The material was PBMCs from blood, obtained on the day of vaccination. All receptors come from a man aged 50-59 years who received an inactivated influenza vaccine.

The V and J genes are TRBV5-1 and TRBJ2-7, with no clear D. V was pared by 3 bases and J by 2 bases, with 12 bases between. CDR3 length: 14 amino acids. Per germline, CDR1 SGHRS and CDR2 YFSETQ. The DNA of the CDR3 is TGCGCCAGCAGCTCCAGACCGAGCCCCTACGAGCAGTACTTC. Protein product: CASSSRPSPYEQYF.

On this clonotype: A much larger clone differs by one base, so this may be a read error. The chain has TRBV3-1 and TRBJ2-7; possible D gene TRBD1, 5 bases. The CDR3 runs 14 residues. Germline V gene sequence: CDR1 LGHDT, CDR2 YNNKEL (reference sequence). The DNA for the CDR3 is TGTGCCAGCAGCCAAGAAGGGGATTCCTACGAGCACTACTTC. It codes for CASSQEGDSYEHYF.

The chain employs TRBV2 and TRBJ2-1; D gene uncertain. V was trimmed by 0 bases and J by 10 bases, leaving 4 bases between them. There are 11 residues in the CDR3. Per germline, CDR1 SNHLY and CDR2 FYNNEI. As DNA, the CDR3 is TGTGCCAGCAGTGAAGCCGAGGAGCAGTTCTTC. This translates into CASSEAEEQFF.

This clonotype was observed a handful of times. The chain employs TRBV5-6 and TRBJ2-1, with D unclear. Trimming pared 4 bases from V and 10 bases from J, leaving 12 bases between. Germline values: CDR1 SGHDT, CDR2 YYEEEE. The CDR3 covers 12 residues. CDR3 sequence reads: CASSPSAGEQFF. The CDR3 DNA reads TGTGCCAGCAGCCCCTCGGCTGGCGAGCAGTTCTTC.